This entry lists 3 T cell receptor beta chains sequenced from one sample in a study of blood T cell repertoires in COVID-19. The method was immunoSEQ multiplex PCR; TCRdb's version includes in-frame clones alone and lacks a portion of them. The sample carries a few hundred thousand clones, around 80% recorded once. Sequencing was done on a sample of PBMCs or T cells enriched from blood (not recorded which). The receptors stem from a middle-aged woman with acute COVID-19.

The V and J genes are TRBV4-1 and TRBJ1-4; 9 nucleotides align to TRBD1. Losses at the gene ends were 2 bases for V and 7 bases for J; bases not matched to a gene: 5. Germline V CDR1 and CDR2: MGHRA, YSYEKL. The CDR3 runs 15 residues. CDR3 region: CASSQTGGSSEKLFF. CDR3 in DNA: TGCGCCAGCAGCCAAACAGGGGGCTCGAGTGAAAAACTGTTTTTT.

The chain recombines TRBV7-2 with TRBJ1-4; TRBD1 matches 7 bases. Looked up from germline, CDR1 is SGHTA and CDR2 is FQGNSA. This CDR3 comprises 15 residues. V shed 4 bases, J shed 5 bases, and the junction held 7 bases outside the gene matches. CDR3: CASSWAGQINEKLFF. In DNA form, the CDR3 reads TGTGCCAGCAGCTGGGCGGGACAGATAAATGAAAAACTGTTTTTT.

The V and J genes are TRBV5-6 and TRBJ1-1; no clear D gene. Germline values: CDR1 SGHDT, CDR2 YYEEEE. V lost 2 bases to trimming and J lost 4 bases, with 9 bases between them. CDR3 length equals 13 residues. Here the CDR3 reads CASSFIGSTEAFF. The DNA of the CDR3 is TGTGCCAGCAGCTTTATAGGGAGCACTGAAGCTTTCTTT.